Listed here are 20 T cell receptor beta chains from one sample, sequenced in a study of OX40 agonist ivuxolimab in advanced cancers. TCRdb's table, derived via immunoSEQ multiplex PCR, lists solely in-frame clones and lacks some. The sample contains under 80,000 clones, around 83% of which appear only once. The sample was CD4+ or CD8+ T cells sorted from blood, taken in a trial of the OX40 agonist ivuxolimab. Receptor source: an adult with an advanced solid tumor such as melanoma, head and neck, liver or kidney cancer.

This clone has only one observation. The chain carries TRBV4-3 and TRBJ2-7, with 9 bases that match TRBD1. There are 15 residues in the CDR3. Germline V gives CDR1 LGHNA, CDR2 YSLEER. V was pared by 4 bases and J by 4 bases, with 8 bases of the junction left unmatched. The CDR3 region has the DNA TGCGCCAGCAGCCTCATGGGGACAGGGCAATACGAGCAGTACTTC. Its protein is CASSLMGTGQYEQYF.

This chain links TRBV28 with TRBJ1-5, with D unclear. This CDR3 has 16 residues. Trimming left V 3 bases short and J 7 bases short, with 19 bases between. Germline CDR1 MDHEN, CDR2 SYDVKM. CDR3 region: CASSFLRAEMEQPQHF. DNA of the CDR3: TGTGCCAGCAGTTTCCTCCGGGCGGAGATGGAGCAGCCCCAGCATTTT.

This chain joins TRBV10-3 and TRBJ2-5; D uncertain. The J call may be in error: the DNA end matches TRBJ2-7 better. Germline values: CDR1 ENHRY, CDR2 SYGVKD. This CDR3 region has 13 residues. CDR3 sequence reads: CAISVRTRYEQYF. CDR3 coding DNA: TGTGCCATCAGTGTTCGCACCAGATACGAGCAGTACTTC.

The chain has TRBV28 and TRBJ2-6; D not resolved. The V end was cut by 2 bases, the J end by 0 bases, with 5 bases between. Germline V gene sequence: CDR1 MDHEN, CDR2 SYDVKM. The CDR3 has 15 residues. The CDR3 here is CASSLMVSGANVLTF. The CDR3 DNA reads as TGTGCCAGCAGTTTAATGGTCTCTGGGGCCAACGTCCTGACTTTC.

The rearrangement joins TRBV5-1 to TRBJ1-2; 9 positions agree with TRBD1. Looked up from germline, CDR1 is SGHRS and CDR2 is YFSETQ. The V segment lost 0 bases and the J segment 8 bases; nucleotides outside the gene matches: 8. This CDR3 has 15 residues. The CDR3 region is CASSLEGQGSGGYTF. The CDR3 region has the DNA TGCGCCAGCAGCTTGGAGGGACAGGGATCGGGCGGCTACACCTTC.

The gene calls are TRBV7-2 and TRBJ1-1, with D unresolved. V dropped 0 bases and J dropped 7 bases, with 15 bases sitting between them. The CDR3 loop spans 15 amino acids. Looked up from germline, CDR1 is SGHTA and CDR2 is FQGNSA. The CDR3 loop is CASSLAGTGNGEAFF. In DNA, the CDR3 is TGTGCCAGCAGCTTAGCGGGTACGGGGAATGGTGAAGCTTTCTTT.

V is TRBV29-1 and J is TRBJ2-1; TRBD2 matches 7 bases. The CDR3 contains 14 residues. The V gene's germline CDR1 is SQVTM and CDR2 ANQGSEA. V was pared by 4 bases and J by 0 bases, with 3 bases of the junction left unmatched. The CDR3, as DNA: TGCAGCGTTGTTTCGGGGGGCTCCTACAATGAGCAGTTCTTC. Translation gives CSVVSGGSYNEQFF.

This clone was counted a single time. J is TRBJ2-7 and V is TRBV6-6; 10 nucleotides align to TRBD1. The germline CDR1 and CDR2 sequences are MNHNY and SVGAGI (reference sequence). CDR3 length: 14 residues. The V and J ends lost 6 bases and 3 bases, in that order; junction bases with no gene match: 5. The CDR3 nucleotides read TGTGCCAGCAGCAACCGGGACAGGGGCTACGAGCAGTACTTC. Translated: CASSNRDRGYEQYF.

This sequence joins TRBV6-1 and TRBJ2-7, with D hard to call. The germline V and J ends were trimmed by 0 bases and 2 bases, with 11 bases remaining between them. Germline V gives CDR1 MNHNS, CDR2 SASEGT. The CDR3 covers 15 residues. CDR3 amino acids: CASSEADPSPYEQYF. CDR3 nucleotide sequence: TGTGCCAGCAGTGAAGCGGACCCTTCACCCTACGAGCAGTACTTC.

V is TRBV30 and J is TRBJ2-4, with D hard to call. Looked up from germline, CDR1 is GTSNPN and CDR2 is SVGIG (reference sequence). V lost 4 bases, J lost 1 base, and 5 bases lay in between. The CDR3 has 12 amino acids. The CDR3, as DNA: TGTGCCTGGACCGGGGCCAAAAACATTCAGTACTTC. As protein: CAWTGAKNIQYF.

CDR3 in DNA: TGTGCCAGCAGCCTCCGAGGGGCCTCCTACGAGCAGTACTTC. It encodes CASSLRGASYEQYF. The rearrangement links TRBV7-2 to TRBJ2-7; the D call may be TRBD1 or TRBD2 (5 bases each). V was shortened by 5 bases and J by 0 bases, with 11 bases between the two germline ends. The CDR3 totals 14 residues. Germline CDR1 is SGHTA and CDR2 is FQGNSA. The full variable domain, in which reference TRBV7-2 and TRBJ2-7 provide the parts outside the CDR3, is GAGVSQSPSNKVTEKGKDVELRCDPISGHTALYWYRQSLGQGLEFLIYFQGNSAPDKSGLPSDRFSAERTGGSVSTLTIQRTQQEDSAVYLCASSLRGASYEQYFGPGTRLTVT.

This clone has a single count. V usage is TRBV6-5 and J usage is TRBJ2-5; no clear D gene. The CDR3 sequence is 14 residues long. The germline gives CDR1 MNHEY, CDR2 SVGAGI. Trimming removed 2 bases at V and 5 bases at J, with 12 bases between. The CDR3 DNA is TGTGCCAGCAGTTACAAACTCGCTTGGGAGACCCAGTACTTC. Its protein is CASSYKLAWETQYF.

The V and J genes are TRBV4-1 and TRBJ2-7; 9 nucleotides agree with TRBD1. Looked up from germline, CDR1 is MGHRA and CDR2 is YSYEKL. With 4 bases clipped from V and 0 bases from J, the junction kept 4 bases outside the gene matches. This CDR3 is built from 15 residues. CDR3 in amino acids: CASSLGQGSSYEQYF. The CDR3 region has the DNA TGCGCCAGCAGCCTAGGACAGGGGAGCTCCTACGAGCAGTACTTC.

V is TRBV27 and J is TRBJ2-5; TRBD2 matches 7 bases. The germline V gene encodes CDR1 MNHEY and CDR2 SMNVEV (reference sequence). V was pared by 0 bases and J by 5 bases, with 6 bases of the junction left unmatched. The CDR3 is 15 residues long. DNA of the CDR3: TGTGCCAGCAGTTTATCGGGAGGGCCTCGGGAGACCCAGTACTTC. Translation gives CASSLSGGPRETQYF.

The V call is TRBV27, the J call TRBJ1-5; D not certain. CDR1 is MNHEY and CDR2 is SMNVEV in the germline V gene (reference sequence). V was cut by 3 bases and J by 7 bases, with 13 bases left in between. CDR3 length: 14 amino acids. For the CDR3, the DNA is TGTGCCAGCAGTTTCGCGGGTTTTGAGCAGCCCCAGCATTTT. Translated, it gives CASSFAGFEQPQHF.

The genes are TRBV9 and TRBJ2-3; TRBD2 matches 7 bases. CDR1 is SGDLS, CDR2 YYNGEE, per germline. The V and J ends lost 0 bases and 6 bases, in that order; junction bases with no gene match: 10. The CDR3 spans 16 residues. The CDR3 protein is CASSVVSGVPPDTQYF. DNA of the CDR3: TGTGCCAGCAGCGTAGTCAGCGGGGTCCCGCCGGATACGCAGTATTTT.

The gene calls are TRBV19 and TRBJ2-4; tentatively, D is TRBD1 (5 bases). CDR1 is LNHDA and CDR2 is SQIVND in the germline V gene (reference sequence). The CDR3 is 15 residues long. Deletions cut 7 bases from V and 2 bases from J, with 15 bases between. CDR3 amino acids: CASTSRVPSKNIQYF. As DNA, the CDR3 is TGTGCCAGTACGAGCAGGGTCCCCTCCAAAAACATTCAGTACTTC.

The chain carries TRBV7-3 and TRBJ2-1, with TRBD1 identical over 7 bases. V lost 5 bases and J lost 4; bases outside the gene matches: 5. The CDR3 length is 14 residues. Germline lookup yields CDR1 SGHTA and CDR2 FQGTGA. The CDR3 DNA reads as TGTGCCAGCAGCGTCGCAGGGGGATACAATGAGCAGTTCTTC. This sequence encodes CASSVAGGYNEQFF. Based on the CDR3 plus reference TRBV7-3 and TRBJ2-1, the full variable domain is GAGVSQTPSNKVTEKGKYVELRCDPISGHTALYWYRQSLGQGPEFLIYFQGTGAADDSGLPNDRFFAVRPEGSVSTLKIQRTERGDSAVYLCASSVAGGYNEQFFGPGTRLTVL.

The genes are TRBV28 and TRBJ2-7; a weak D match, TRBD1 (6 bases). The V gene lost 2 bases and the J gene lost 0 bases, with 11 bases spanning the gap. Germline V gene sequence: CDR1 MDHEN, CDR2 SYDVKM. This CDR3 region has 15 residues. CDR3 DNA: TGTGCCAGCAGTTTACAGGGGCAAAGCTCCTACGAGCAGTACTTC. Translated, it gives CASSLQGQSSYEQYF.

The chain couples TRBV11-3 to TRBJ2-3, with D perhaps being TRBD1 or TRBD2 (6 bases each). Germline lookup yields CDR1 SGHNT and CDR2 YENEEA. The CDR3 is 12 amino acids. V gave up 5 bases and J gave up 7 bases, with 10 bases separating them. The CDR3, as DNA: TGTGCCAGCAGCAAAGGGGGGTATACGCAGTATTTT. This sequence encodes CASSKGGYTQYF.